This TCR beta chain was documented in a study of blood T cell repertoires in COVID-19. The wider study: COVID-19 samples, acute and convalescent, were from the United States, Italy and Spain.

The assay was immunoSEQ multiplex PCR, and TCRdb's table has in-frame clones only and misses some. The data hold about 350,000 clones, with roughly 90% observed a single time. The ends were cut back, 1 base at V and 4 bases at J, with 11 bases in the middle. Germline V gives CDR1 SGHTA, CDR2 FQGNSA. The CDR3 extends over 15 amino acids. This receptor was obtained from a woman aged 25 to 39 who had been exposed to COVID-19. The sequencing sample was made of PBMCs or T cells enriched from blood (not recorded which). The V call is TRBV7-2, the J call TRBJ1-3; D is unclear. The CDR3 DNA sequence: TGTGCCAGCAGCTTAGTGCGGAGCGTAGGAAACACCATATATTTT. Its translation: CASSLVRSVGNTIYF. Full variable domain (missing parts from reference TRBV7-2 and TRBJ1-3): GAGVSQSPSNKVTEKGKDVELRCDPISGHTALYWYRQSLGQGLEFLIYFQGNSAPDKSGLPSDRFSAERTGGSVSTLTIQRTQQEDSAVYLCASSLVRSVGNTIYFGEGSWLTVV.